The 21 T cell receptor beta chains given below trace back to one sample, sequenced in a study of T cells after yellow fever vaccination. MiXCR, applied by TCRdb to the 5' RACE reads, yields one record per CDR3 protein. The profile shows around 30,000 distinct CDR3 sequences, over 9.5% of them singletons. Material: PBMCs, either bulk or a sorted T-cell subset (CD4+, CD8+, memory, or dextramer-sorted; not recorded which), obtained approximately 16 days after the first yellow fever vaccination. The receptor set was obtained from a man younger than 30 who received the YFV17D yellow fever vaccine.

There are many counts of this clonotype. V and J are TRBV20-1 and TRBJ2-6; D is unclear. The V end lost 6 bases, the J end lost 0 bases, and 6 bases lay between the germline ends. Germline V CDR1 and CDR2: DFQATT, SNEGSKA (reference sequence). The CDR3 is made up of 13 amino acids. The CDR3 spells CSALDSGANVLTF. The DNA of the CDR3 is TGCAGTGCCTTGGACTCTGGGGCCAACGTCCTGACTTTC.

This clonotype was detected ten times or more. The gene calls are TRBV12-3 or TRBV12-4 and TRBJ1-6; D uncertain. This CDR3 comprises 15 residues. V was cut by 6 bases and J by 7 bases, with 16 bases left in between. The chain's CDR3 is CASSEIVPPNSPLHF. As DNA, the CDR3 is TGTGCCAGCAGCGAGATTGTTCCCCCGAATTCACCCCTCCACTTT.

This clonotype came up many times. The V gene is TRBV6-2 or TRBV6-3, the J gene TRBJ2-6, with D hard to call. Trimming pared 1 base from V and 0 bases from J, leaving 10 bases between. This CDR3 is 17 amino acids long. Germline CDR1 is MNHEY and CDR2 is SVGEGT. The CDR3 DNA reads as TGTGCCAGCAGTTACTTAGGGCCGAGCTCTGGGGCCAACGTCCTGACTTTC. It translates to CASSYLGPSSGANVLTF.

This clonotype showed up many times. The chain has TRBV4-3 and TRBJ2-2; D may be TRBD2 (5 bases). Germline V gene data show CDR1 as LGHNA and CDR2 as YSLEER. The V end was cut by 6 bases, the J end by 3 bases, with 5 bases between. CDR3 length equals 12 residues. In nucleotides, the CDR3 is TGCGCCAGCAGGGACTACACCGGGGAGCTGTTTTTT. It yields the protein CASRDYTGELFF.

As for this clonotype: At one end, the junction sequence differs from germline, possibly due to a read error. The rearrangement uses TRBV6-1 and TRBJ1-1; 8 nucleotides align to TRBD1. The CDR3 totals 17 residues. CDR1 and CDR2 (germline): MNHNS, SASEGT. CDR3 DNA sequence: TGTGACAGCATCCCCGCGGGTAGACAGGGGAGATACACTGAAGCTTTCTTT. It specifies CDSIPAGRQGRYTEAFF.

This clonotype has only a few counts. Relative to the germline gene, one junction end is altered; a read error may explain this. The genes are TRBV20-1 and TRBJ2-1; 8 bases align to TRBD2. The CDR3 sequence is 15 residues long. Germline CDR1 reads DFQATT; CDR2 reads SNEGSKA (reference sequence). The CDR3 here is CCARVTGGGHNEQFF. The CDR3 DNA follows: TGCTGTGCTAGAGTAACGGGCGGGGGGCACAATGAGCAGTTCTTC.

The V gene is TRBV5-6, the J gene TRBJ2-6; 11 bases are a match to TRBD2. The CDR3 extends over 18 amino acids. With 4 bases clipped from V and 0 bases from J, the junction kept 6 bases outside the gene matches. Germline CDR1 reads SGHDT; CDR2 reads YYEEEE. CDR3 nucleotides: TGTGCCAGCAGCCCACTAGCGGGGGCGCTCTCTGGGGCCAACGTCCTGACTTTC. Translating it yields CASSPLAGALSGANVLTF.

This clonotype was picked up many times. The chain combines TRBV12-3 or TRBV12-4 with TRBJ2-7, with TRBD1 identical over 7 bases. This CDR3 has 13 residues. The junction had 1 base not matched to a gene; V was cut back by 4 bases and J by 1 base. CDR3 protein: CASSWGQSYEQYF. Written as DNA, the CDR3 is TGTGCCAGCAGTTGGGGACAGTCCTACGAGCAGTACTTC.

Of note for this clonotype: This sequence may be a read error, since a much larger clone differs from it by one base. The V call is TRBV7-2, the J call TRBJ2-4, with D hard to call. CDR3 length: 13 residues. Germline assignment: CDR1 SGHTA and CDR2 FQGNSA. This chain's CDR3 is CASSLLSKIIQYF. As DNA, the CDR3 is TGTGCCAGCAGCTTATTGTCAAAAATCATTCAGTACTTC.

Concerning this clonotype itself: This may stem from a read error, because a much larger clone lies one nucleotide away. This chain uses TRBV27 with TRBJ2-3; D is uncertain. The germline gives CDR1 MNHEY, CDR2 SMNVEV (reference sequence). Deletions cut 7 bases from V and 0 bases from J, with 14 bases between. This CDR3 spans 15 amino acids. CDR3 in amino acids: CASNPCGASTDTQYF. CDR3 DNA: TGTGCCAGCAACCCTTGTGGCGCTAGCACAGATACGCAGTATTTT.

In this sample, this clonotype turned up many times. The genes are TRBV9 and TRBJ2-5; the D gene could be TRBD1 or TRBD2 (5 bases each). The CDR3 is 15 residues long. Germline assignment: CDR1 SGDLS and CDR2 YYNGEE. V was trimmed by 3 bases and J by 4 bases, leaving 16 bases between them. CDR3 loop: CASSGREGQGETQYF. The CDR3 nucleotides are TGTGCCAGCAGCGGAAGAGAGGGGCAGGGAGAGACCCAGTACTTC.

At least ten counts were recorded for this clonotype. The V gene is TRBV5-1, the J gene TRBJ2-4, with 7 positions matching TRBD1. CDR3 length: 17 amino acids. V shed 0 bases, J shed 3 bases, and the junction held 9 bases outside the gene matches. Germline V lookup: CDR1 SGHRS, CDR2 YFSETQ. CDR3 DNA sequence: TGCGCCAGCAGCTTGGATCCGACAGGGACGGTCAAAAACATTCAGTACTTC. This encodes CASSLDPTGTVKNIQYF.

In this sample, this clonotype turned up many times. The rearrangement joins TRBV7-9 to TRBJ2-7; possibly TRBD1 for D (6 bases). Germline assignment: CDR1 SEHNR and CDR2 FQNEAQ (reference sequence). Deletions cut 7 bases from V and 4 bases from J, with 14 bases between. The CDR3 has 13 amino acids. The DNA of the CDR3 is TGTGCCAGCACAGCAGGGGCGGTTTACGAGCAGTACTTC. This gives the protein CASTAGAVYEQYF.

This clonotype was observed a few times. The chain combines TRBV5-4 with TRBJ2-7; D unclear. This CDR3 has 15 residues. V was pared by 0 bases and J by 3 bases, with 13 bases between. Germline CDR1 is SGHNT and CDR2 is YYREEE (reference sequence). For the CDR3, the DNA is TGTGCCAGCAGCTTGGATCTCTCAGGAAGCTACGAGCAGTACTTC. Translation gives CASSLDLSGSYEQYF.

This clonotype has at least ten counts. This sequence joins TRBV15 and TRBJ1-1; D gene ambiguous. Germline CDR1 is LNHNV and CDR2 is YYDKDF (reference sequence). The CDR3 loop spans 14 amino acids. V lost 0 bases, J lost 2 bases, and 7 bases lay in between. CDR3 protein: CATSRDGGNTEAFF. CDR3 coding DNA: TGTGCCACCAGCAGAGATGGAGGAAACACTGAAGCTTTCTTT.

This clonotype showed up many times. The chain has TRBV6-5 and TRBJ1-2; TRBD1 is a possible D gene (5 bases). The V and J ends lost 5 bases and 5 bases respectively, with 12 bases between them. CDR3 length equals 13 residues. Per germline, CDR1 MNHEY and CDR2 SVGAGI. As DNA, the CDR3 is TGTGCCAGCAGTATGGGGGGTCAATATGGCTACACCTTC. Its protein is CASSMGGQYGYTF.

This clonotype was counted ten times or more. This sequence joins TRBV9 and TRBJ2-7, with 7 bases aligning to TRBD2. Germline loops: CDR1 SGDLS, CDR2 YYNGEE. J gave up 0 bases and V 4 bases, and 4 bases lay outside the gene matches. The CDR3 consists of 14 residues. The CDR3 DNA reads TGTGCCAGCAGCACAAGCGGGGTCTCCTACGAGCAGTACTTC. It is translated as CASSTSGVSYEQYF.

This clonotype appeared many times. CDR3 sequence reads: CSVDGTSSTDTQYF. The CDR3 DNA is TGCAGCGTTGATGGGACGTCTAGCACAGATACGCAGTATTTT. This chain uses TRBV29-1 with TRBJ2-3; D assignment may be TRBD1 or TRBD2 (5 bases each). The germline V and J ends were trimmed by 3 bases and 0 bases, with 10 bases remaining between them. Germline values: CDR1 SQVTM, CDR2 ANQGSEA. This CDR3 is built from 14 residues.

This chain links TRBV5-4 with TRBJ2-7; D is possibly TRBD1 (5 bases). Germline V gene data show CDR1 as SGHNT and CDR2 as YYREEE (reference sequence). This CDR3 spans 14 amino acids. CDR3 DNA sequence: TGTGCCATCAGCTTGGGGCTCCTATCCTACGAGCAGTACGTC. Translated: CAISLGLLSYEQYV.

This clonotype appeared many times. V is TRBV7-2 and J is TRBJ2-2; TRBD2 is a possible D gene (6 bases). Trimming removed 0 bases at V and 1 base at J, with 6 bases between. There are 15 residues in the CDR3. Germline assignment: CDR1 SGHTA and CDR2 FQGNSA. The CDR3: CASSLAGGNTGELFF. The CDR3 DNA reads TGTGCCAGCAGCTTAGCGGGGGGGAACACCGGGGAGCTGTTTTTT.

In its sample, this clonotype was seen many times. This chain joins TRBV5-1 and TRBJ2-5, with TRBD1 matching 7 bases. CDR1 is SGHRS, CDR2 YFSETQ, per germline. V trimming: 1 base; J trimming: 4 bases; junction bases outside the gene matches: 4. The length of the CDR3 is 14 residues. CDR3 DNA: TGCGCCAGCAGCTTGACAGGGGCGGGAGAGACCCAGTACTTC. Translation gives CASSLTGAGETQYF.